Presented here are 32 T cell receptor beta chains from one specimen sequenced in a study of T cell responses to AZD1222 COVID-19 vaccine. Sequenced by immunoSEQ multiplex PCR; TCRdb stores in-frame clones only, minus some. The repertoire has 100,000 to 140,000 clones, more than 75% of them found once; the top ten carry 20% to 25%. Here the sequenced sample was peripheral blood, taken on day 0 of AZD1222 vaccination. These receptors all come from an adult in good health.

The V call is TRBV6-5, the J call TRBJ1-1; tentative D call: TRBD1 (6 bases). The CDR3 is made up of 10 amino acids. V was shortened by 10 bases and J by 12 bases, with 15 bases between the two germline ends. From germline, CDR1 is MNHEY and CDR2 SVGAGI. CDR3 bases: TGTGCCACCCGGGGGCCCGAGACTTTCTTT. This translates into CATRGPETFF.

The chain employs TRBV2 and TRBJ2-2; D is unclear. Germline V CDR1 and CDR2: SNHLY, FYNNEI. CDR3 length: 15 residues. Trimming pared 7 bases from V and 0 bases from J, leaving 12 bases between. The CDR3 spells CASTEERPNTGELFF. CDR3 bases: TGTGCCAGCACCGAGGAGCGACCGAACACCGGGGAGCTGTTTTTT.

The chain uses TRBV30 and TRBJ2-3; TRBD2 matches 7 bases. J lost 2 bases, V lost 5 bases, and 7 bases had no gene match. The length of the CDR3 is 14 residues. Germline V CDR1 and CDR2: GTSNPN, SVGIG (reference sequence). The CDR3 DNA is TGTGCCTGGCGACTGAGCGGGGTCACAGATACGCAGTATTTT. This codes for CAWRLSGVTDTQYF.

This chain uses TRBV6-5 with TRBJ1-3, with 11 bases matching TRBD1. CDR1 and CDR2 (germline): MNHEY, SVGAGI. The length of the CDR3 is 14 residues. V was clipped by 7 bases and J by 9 bases; unmatched bases: 8. The DNA of the CDR3 is TGTGCCAGCAACCCGGACAGGGGGCTTGGCACCATATATTTT. Encoded protein: CASNPDRGLGTIYF.

The chain joins TRBV10-3 to TRBJ2-2; 13 positions agree with TRBD2. Looked up from germline, CDR1 is ENHRY and CDR2 is SYGVKD. The V and J ends lost 7 bases and 2 bases, in that order; junction bases with no gene match: 1. The CDR3 totals 15 residues. CDR3 coding DNA: TGTGCCATCATGGGACTAGCGGGAAACACCGGGGAGCTGTTTTTT. Protein sequence: CAIMGLAGNTGELFF.

This rearrangement joins TRBV7-9 to TRBJ1-4, with 7 nucleotides matching TRBD1. With 4 bases clipped from V and 4 bases from J, the junction kept 12 bases outside the gene matches. Germline V lookup: CDR1 SEHNR, CDR2 FQNEAQ (reference sequence). The CDR3 consists of 17 residues. The CDR3, as DNA: TGTGCCAGCAGCTCCAGGGGGGTTGGGGGGAGTAATGAAAAACTGTTTTTT. It specifies CASSSRGVGGSNEKLFF.

This clone was picked up one time. The chain is built from TRBV19 and TRBJ1-5; TRBD1 might be the D (5 bases). Trimming cost V 3 bases and J 3 bases, with 18 bases left between them. This CDR3 has 17 amino acids. Germline values: CDR1 LNHDA, CDR2 SQIVND (reference sequence). Here the CDR3 reads CASSIRQGSPLNQPQHF. The DNA for the CDR3 is TGTGCCAGTAGTATCAGGCAGGGATCCCCACTCAATCAGCCCCAGCATTTT.

The chain couples TRBV18 to TRBJ2-5; D uncertain. This CDR3 has 12 amino acids. With 4 bases removed from V and 0 bases from J, the gap between germline ends came to 3 bases. In germline, CDR1 is KGHSH, CDR2 LQKENI. The CDR3 sequence: CASSLNQETQYF. In DNA, the CDR3 is TGTGCCAGCTCACTCAACCAAGAGACCCAGTACTTC.

The chain couples TRBV4-2 to TRBJ2-3, with 9 bases lining up with TRBD2. Germline V lookup: CDR1 LGHNA, CDR2 YNFKEQ. The CDR3 is 19 amino acids. Trimming removed 3 bases from V and 2 bases from J; junction bases left unmatched: 15. CDR3 region: CASSQALMSGGGATDTQYF. As DNA, the CDR3 is TGTGCCAGCAGCCAGGCTTTGATGTCCGGCGGGGGGGCCACAGATACGCAGTATTTT.

This clone was seen a single time. The J gene is TRBJ2-5, the V gene TRBV1; TRBD2, the table's D call, lacks a check against the DNA. TRBV1 is a recognized pseudogene. The CDR3 contains 17 residues. DNA for the CDR3: TGCACCAGCAGCCGTCACGTTAGCGGGGGGGCGAAAAAGACCCAGTACTTC. This translates into CTSSRHVSGGAKKTQYF.

This clone was seen a handful of times. The DNA of the CDR3 is TGTGCCAGCAGTCGCTATACAGGGACTCACAAGAACACTGAAGCTTTCTTT. Protein product: CASSRYTGTHKNTEAFF. This chain links TRBV6-2 or TRBV6-3 with TRBJ1-1, with D possibly TRBD1 on 6 matching bases. The length of the CDR3 is 17 residues. Trimming took off 5 bases at V and 1 base at J, with 20 bases between the two ends. CDR1 and CDR2 (germline): MNHEY, SVGEGT.

The V call is TRBV13, the J call TRBJ1-2; no clear D gene. Germline V gene sequence: CDR1 PRHDT, CDR2 FYEKMQ (reference sequence). CDR3 length equals 12 residues. Trimming took off 2 bases at V and 7 bases at J, with 8 bases between the two ends. Here the CDR3 DNA reads TGTGCCAGCAGCTTAAGGTCGGGTGGCTACACCTTC. Protein product: CASSLRSGGYTF.

The chain joins TRBV6-5 to TRBJ2-2, with no clear D. The V end lost 2 bases, the J end lost 5 bases, and 3 bases lay between the germline ends. Germline CDR1 MNHEY, CDR2 SVGAGI. The CDR3 covers 12 residues. CDR3 sequence reads: CASSYATGELFF. In nucleotides, the CDR3 is TGTGCCAGCAGTTACGCGACCGGGGAGCTGTTTTTT.

This sequence joins TRBV5-1 and TRBJ2-7; the D gene is possibly TRBD1 (5 bases). This CDR3 region has 16 residues. Trimming took off 0 bases at V and 1 base at J, with 14 bases between the two ends. CDR1 and CDR2 from the germline V gene are SGHRS and YFSETQ. The CDR3 DNA sequence: TGCGCCAGCAGCTTGGGATCAGCAGGGCCGTCCTACGAGCAGTACTTC. Its protein is CASSLGSAGPSYEQYF.

The chain links TRBV7-2 to TRBJ2-1; no definite D call. Germline loops: CDR1 SGHTA, CDR2 FQGNSA. This CDR3 has 16 amino acids. The V end lost 2 bases, the J end lost 2 bases, and 13 bases lay between the germline ends. Here the CDR3 reads CASSLNLVGAYNEQFF. DNA for the CDR3: TGTGCCAGCAGCTTAAATCTAGTTGGGGCCTACAATGAGCAGTTCTTC.

The chain couples TRBV5-1 to TRBJ2-7, with D perhaps assigned TRBD1 or TRBD2 (6 bases each). From germline, CDR1 is SGHRS and CDR2 YFSETQ. Trimming took off 3 bases at V and 6 bases at J, with 13 bases between the two ends. The CDR3 contains 13 residues. The CDR3 spells CASSWVRGGEQYF. In nucleotides, the CDR3 is TGCGCCAGCAGCTGGGTCAGGGGAGGCGAGCAGTACTTC.

The V call is TRBV30, the J call TRBJ1-1, with D perhaps TRBD1 (5 bases). This CDR3 spans 13 amino acids. Germline CDR1 is GTSNPN and CDR2 is SVGIG (reference sequence). Trimming removed 2 bases at V and 1 base at J, with 8 bases between. CDR3 in DNA: TGTGCCTGGAGTTGGGGGGAGAACACTGAAGCTTTCTTT. It yields the protein CAWSWGENTEAFF. Together with reference TRBV30 and TRBJ1-1, the CDR3 gives the full variable domain: SQTIHQWPATLVQPVGSPLSLECTVEGTSNPNLYWYRQAAGRGLQLLFYSVGIGQISSEVPQNLSASRPQDRQFILSSKKLLLSDSGFYLCAWSWGENTEAFFGQGTRLTVV.

The V call is TRBV30, the J call TRBJ2-1; 9 bases agree with TRBD1. This CDR3 spans 13 amino acids. V was clipped by 6 bases and J by 7 bases; unmatched bases: 7. Germline V lookup: CDR1 GTSNPN, CDR2 SVGIG (reference sequence). The CDR3 DNA is TGTGCCTGCACAGGGGGCGCGAAGAATGAGCAGTTCTTC. Translation: CACTGGAKNEQFF.

The J gene is TRBJ2-7, the V gene TRBV7-2; TRBD2 aligns across 8 bases. V was pared by 5 bases and J by 2 bases, with 8 bases of the junction left unmatched. Germline loops: CDR1 SGHTA, CDR2 FQGNSA. This CDR3 has 15 residues. CDR3 loop: CASSPRGGAPYEQYF. In DNA form, the CDR3 reads TGTGCCAGCAGCCCCCGGGGGGGGGCCCCCTACGAGCAGTACTTC. Using reference TRBV7-2 and TRBJ2-7 for the parts outside the CDR3, the full variable domain is GAGVSQSPSNKVTEKGKDVELRCDPISGHTALYWYRQSLGQGLEFLIYFQGNSAPDKSGLPSDRFSAERTGGSVSTLTIQRTQQEDSAVYLCASSPRGGAPYEQYFGPGTRLTVT.

V usage is TRBV7-2 and J usage is TRBJ2-5; D not certain. V dropped 2 bases and J dropped 4 bases, with 11 bases sitting between them. This CDR3 contains 14 residues. CDR1 and CDR2 (germline): SGHTA, FQGNSA. CDR3 residues: CASSLPTRVETQYF. The CDR3 DNA reads TGTGCCAGCAGCTTACCAACCCGAGTAGAGACCCAGTACTTC.

The CDR3 DNA sequence: TGCGCCAGCAGCCAAGAGCTGGGGCAGCCCCAGCATTTT. Translated, it gives CASSQELGQPQHF. V and J are TRBV4-3 and TRBJ1-5; no reliable D call. The CDR3 runs 13 residues. With 0 bases removed from V and 7 bases from J, the gap between germline ends came to 7 bases. In germline, CDR1 is LGHNA, CDR2 YSLEER.

The J gene is TRBJ1-5, the V gene TRBV23-1; 8 bases are shared with TRBD1. TRBV23-1 belongs to the ORF category, with a function that is uncertain. Germline trimming cut 0 bases from V and 5 bases from J; bases unmatched to any gene: 6. The CDR3 runs 16 residues. CDR3 bases: TGCGCCAGCAGTCAATCCCTGGACAGGGCTCATCAGCCCCAGCATTTT. Translating gives CASSQSLDRAHQPQHF.

This clone was counted only a few times. The V gene is TRBV7-2, the J gene TRBJ1-2; 9 bases line up with TRBD1. Looked up from germline, CDR1 is SGHTA and CDR2 is FQGNSA. With V trimmed by 3 bases and J by 7 bases, 9 bases remained unmatched. CDR3 length equals 15 residues. The CDR3 DNA reads as TGTGCCAGCAGCTTGTCCGGACAGGGGATGGGTGGCTACACCTTC. It codes for CASSLSGQGMGGYTF.

This clone was counted a single time. This rearrangement joins TRBV4-2 to TRBJ2-5, with TRBD2 identical over 9 bases. This CDR3 contains 16 residues. Germline loops: CDR1 LGHNA, CDR2 YNFKEQ. Trimming at V came to 0 bases and at J to 5 bases, leaving 7 bases not matched to a gene. In nucleotides, the CDR3 is TGTGCCAGCAGCCAAGATCCTAGCGGGGTTGGGGAGACCCAGTACTTC. This codes for CASSQDPSGVGETQYF.

The chain joins TRBV7-9 to TRBJ2-7; D ambiguous. The V gene's germline CDR1 is SEHNR and CDR2 FQNEAQ (reference sequence). This CDR3 is 14 amino acids long. The V gene lost 6 bases and the J gene lost 0 bases, with 12 bases spanning the gap. The CDR3, as DNA: TGTGCCAGCAGTTTTTTCCCAGACTCCTACGAGCAGTACTTC. This gives the protein CASSFFPDSYEQYF.

The chain combines TRBV11-3 with TRBJ2-7; 10 positions agree with TRBD1. Germline assignment: CDR1 SGHNT and CDR2 YENEEA. The CDR3 is made up of 15 amino acids. The J segment lost 4 bases and the V segment lost 1 base, leaving 4 bases of the junction unmatched. CDR3: CASSLGGTGEYEQYF. The CDR3 nucleotides read TGTGCCAGCAGCTTAGGCGGGACAGGGGAGTACGAGCAGTACTTC.

The chain recombines TRBV19 with TRBJ2-7, with TRBD1 matching 12 bases. Trimming removed 4 bases from V and 2 bases from J; junction bases left unmatched: 12. This CDR3 has 18 residues. Germline V lookup: CDR1 LNHDA, CDR2 SQIVND (reference sequence). CDR3 DNA: TGTGCCAGTAGTAACCGGGACAGGGGGCGCGGGAAGACCTACGAGCAGTACTTC. As protein: CASSNRDRGRGKTYEQYF. Looking up the rest from reference TRBV19 and TRBJ2-7 gives the full variable domain: DGGITQSPKYLFRKEGQNVTLSCEQNLNHDAMYWYRQDPGQGLRLIYYSQIVNDFQKGDIAEGYSVSREKKESFPLTVTSAQKNPTAFYLCASSNRDRGRGKTYEQYFGPGTRLTVT.

The CDR3 reads CASRDREWGELFF. The CDR3 DNA follows: TGTGCCAGTAGAGACCGTGAGTGGGGGGAGCTGTTTTTT. V and J are TRBV19 and TRBJ2-2, with unresolved D. Germline V lookup: CDR1 LNHDA, CDR2 SQIVND (reference sequence). The CDR3 spans 13 residues. V was pared by 6 bases and J by 8 bases, with 13 bases between.

The chain has TRBV3-1 (or the pseudogene TRBV3-2) and TRBJ1-5; D is unresolved. Germline V CDR1 and CDR2: LGHDT, YNNKEL (reference sequence). The CDR3 runs to 13 residues. V was cut by 0 bases and J by 5 bases, with 5 bases left in between. Written as DNA, the CDR3 is TGTGCCAGCAGCCAAGAATCTTATCAGCCCCAGCATTTT. It yields the protein CASSQESYQPQHF.

V gene TRBV27 combines with J gene TRBJ1-5; D is possibly TRBD1 (5 bases). CDR3 length: 16 amino acids. Germline CDR1 and CDR2: MNHEY and SMNVEV (reference sequence). Trimming shortened V by 6 bases and J by 2 bases, and 17 bases separated the two germline ends. In nucleotides, the CDR3 is TGTGCCAGCAGCTTTTTGGGGGTACGACGCAATCAGCCCCAGCATTTT. Amino acid sequence: CASSFLGVRRNQPQHF.

CDR3 residues: CASSQVRRGFFYEQYF. The CDR3 nucleotides read TGTGCCAGCAGCCAAGTTAGACGGGGATTTTTCTACGAGCAGTACTTC. V usage is TRBV3-1 (or the pseudogene TRBV3-2) and J usage is TRBJ2-7; possible D gene TRBD2, 5 bases. Germline lookup yields CDR1 LGHDT and CDR2 YNNKEL (reference sequence). The CDR3 totals 16 residues. The V gene lost 1 base and the J gene lost 3 bases, with 16 bases spanning the gap.

This clone was found a few times. The chain employs TRBV5-8 and TRBJ2-7, with D hard to call. Trimming left V 1 base short and J 0 bases short, with 11 bases between. The CDR3 has 15 amino acids. Germline V gives CDR1 SGHTS, CDR2 YDEGEE. CDR3 protein: CASSLLGKRSYEQYF. In nucleotides, the CDR3 is TGTGCCAGCAGCTTGCTAGGAAAACGCTCCTACGAGCAGTACTTC.